This is a list of T cell receptor beta chains from one sample in a study of fetal regulatory T cell absence and autoimmunity. The assay was immunoSEQ multiplex PCR, and TCRdb's table has in-frame clones only and misses some. The profile shows 95,000 or so clones, about two thirds of them singletons. Material: pancreas tissue. These receptors all stem from a male donor with IPEX syndrome. Each CDR3 is given with its conserved first and last residue. A D gene is named only where the DNA matches it firmly. Only some rows state a clone size, as once, few, many or a class for expanded clones.

V gene	J gene	clone size	D gene	CDR3 protein	CDR3 DNA
TRBV4-2	TRBJ2-2	.	TRBD2	CASSQGLAETGELFF	TGTGCCAGCAGCCAAGGACTAGCAGAAACCGGGGAGCTGTTTTTT
TRBV30	TRBJ1-1	few	TRBD1	CAWRQGQEAFF	TGTGCCTGGAGGCAGGGACAGGAAGCTTTCTTT
TRBV4-3	TRBJ1-1	.	.	CASSQDVLRSWNTEAFF	TGCGCCAGCAGCCAAGATGTTCTCCGGTCCTGGAACACTGAAGCTTTCTTT
TRBV5-1	TRBJ1-2	few	.	CASSLDNYGYTF	TGCGCCAGCAGCTTGGACAACTATGGCTACACCTTC
TRBV5-1	TRBJ1-2	.	.	CASSLARDGYTF	TGCGCCAGCAGCTTGGCCAGGGATGGCTACACCTTC
TRBV29-1	TRBJ1-1	few	.	CSVEGQNTEAFF	TGCAGCGTTGAAGGACAGAACACTGAAGCTTTCTTT
TRBV30	TRBJ2-5	once	.	CAWSVLDTYQETQYF	TGTGCCTGGAGTGTACTTGACACGTACCAAGAGACCCAGTACTTC
TRBV6-1	TRBJ2-3	.	TRBD2	CASSEWLADTDTQYF	TGTGCCAGCAGTGAGTGGCTAGCGGACACAGATACGCAGTATTTT
TRBV6-1	TRBJ2-7	.	TRBD2	CASSLTSGGYEQYF	TGTGCCAGCAGCCTGACTAGCGGGGGTTACGAGCAGTACTTC
TRBV11-2	TRBJ2-1	.	.	CASSLGYYLWDEQFF	TGTGCCAGCAGCTTAGGCTACTATCTGTGGGATGAGCAGTTCTTC
TRBV18	TRBJ2-7	.	TRBD2	CASSRPAGGYNEQYF	TGTGCCAGCTCACGGCCAGCGGGAGGGTATAACGAGCAGTACTTC
TRBV5-4	TRBJ1-2	.	TRBD1	CASSPPGQGILRGGYTF	TGTGCCAGCAGCCCCCCGGGACAGGGTATTTTAAGAGGGGGCTACACCTTC
TRBV27	TRBJ2-1	.	.	CASSLPVYNEQFF	TGTGCCAGCAGTTTGCCAGTTTACAATGAGCAGTTCTTC
TRBV27	TRBJ1-1	.	.	CASSLLPLNTEAFF	TGTGCCAGCAGTTTACTGCCTCTGAACACTGAAGCTTTCTTT
TRBV7-6	TRBJ2-1	.	.	CASSLAFGVHEQFF	TGTGCCAGCAGCTTAGCGTTTGGGGTCCATGAGCAGTTCTTC
TRBV5-1	TRBJ2-3	.	.	CASSPASLSTDTQYF	TGCGCCAGCAGCCCCGCTAGCCTTAGCACAGATACGCAGTATTTT
TRBV30	TRBJ1-2	.	.	CAWSEDSNYGYTF	TGTGCCTGGAGTGAAGACAGCAACTATGGCTACACCTTC
TRBV6-1	TRBJ1-5	once	.	CASSEAGTYSNQPQHF	TGTGCCAGCAGTGAGGCCGGGACTTATAGCAATCAGCCCCAGCATTTT
TRBV10-3	TRBJ2-1	.	TRBD2	CAISDGTSGPPLIF	TGTGCCATCAGTGATGGGACTAGCGGGCCCCCCCTGATCTTC
TRBV5-1	TRBJ2-7	.	.	CASSQDYDYEQYF	TGCGCCAGCAGCCAAGACTACGACTACGAGCAGTACTTC
TRBV7-6	TRBJ2-7	.	.	CASSLFPGGPAYEQYF	TGTGCCAGCAGCTTATTCCCCGGGGGACCCGCCTACGAGCAGTACTTC
TRBV11-3	TRBJ2-7	.	TRBD1	CASSYGTGADEQYF	TGTGCCAGCAGTTACGGGACAGGGGCCGACGAGCAGTACTTC
TRBV2	TRBJ1-1	.	.	CASATLAYTEAFF	TGTGCCAGCGCGACACTGGCGTACACTGAAGCTTTCTTT
TRBV5-6	TRBJ2-5	few	.	CASSFPETQYF	TGTGCCAGCAGCTTTCCGGAGACCCAGTACTTC
TRBV5-6	TRBJ2-7	.	TRBD2	CASSFGTSSYEQYF	TGTGCCAGCAGCTTCGGGACTAGCTCCTACGAGCAGTACTTC
TRBV5-6	TRBJ2-1	.	.	CASSDFQGLFYNEQFF	TGTGCCAGCAGCGATTTTCAGGGTCTTTTTTACAATGAGCAGTTCTTC
TRBV5-1	TRBJ2-1	.	.	CASRPLVYNEQFF	TGCGCCAGCCGACCTCTGGTTTACAATGAGCAGTTCTTC
TRBV6-5	TRBJ1-1	.	TRBD1	CASSRTGMNTEAFF	TGTGCCAGCAGTCGGACAGGGATGAACACTGAAGCTTTCTTT
TRBV7-2	TRBJ2-2	.	.	CASSLQTTGELFF	TGTGCCAGCAGCCTTCAGACTACCGGGGAGCTGTTTTTT
TRBV2	TRBJ1-2	.	TRBD1	CATPPQTGSYGYTF	TGTGCCACCCCCCCCCAGACAGGGAGCTATGGCTACACCTTC
TRBV19	TRBJ2-7	.	TRBD2	CASSIDALAGNEQYF	TGTGCCAGTAGTATAGACGCGCTAGCGGGGAACGAGCAGTACTTC
TRBV5-1	TRBJ2-7	.	TRBD1	CASSLGQGADEQYF	TGCGCCAGCAGCTTAGGACAGGGGGCCGACGAGCAGTACTTC
TRBV5-1	TRBJ2-3	.	.	CASSLLASSGADTQYF	TGCGCCAGCAGCTTGCTGGCTAGCAGTGGTGCAGATACGCAGTATTTT
TRBV4-3	TRBJ1-1	.	TRBD1	CASSREPQGAYTEAFF	TGCGCCAGCAGCCGGGAACCCCAGGGGGCCTACACTGAAGCTTTCTTT
TRBV10-2	TRBJ1-2	.	.	CASSERREYGYTF	TGCGCCAGCAGTGAGCGGAGGGAGTATGGCTACACCTTC
TRBV9	TRBJ2-5	.	TRBD2	CASSVGTSGRETQYF	TGTGCCAGCAGCGTAGGGACTAGCGGGAGAGAGACCCAGTACTTC
TRBV27	TRBJ2-1	once	TRBD2	CASSLIPPPLAGGYNEQFF	TGTGCCAGCAGTTTAATACCCCCTCCTCTAGCGGGGGGCTACAATGAGCAGTTCTTC
TRBV7-2	TRBJ2-3	.	TRBD2	CASSWTSGSTDTQYF	TGTGCCAGCAGCTGGACTAGCGGGAGCACAGATACGCAGTATTTT
TRBV12-1	TRBJ2-2	.	.	CASSAGQQSNTGELFF	TGTGCCAGCAGCGCCGGACAACAATCGAACACCGGGGAGCTGTTTTTT
TRBV15	TRBJ2-5	.	.	CATSRDGGLQETQYF	TGTGCCACCAGCAGAGATGGGGGCTTACAAGAGACCCAGTACTTC
TRBV18	TRBJ1-2	few	.	CASSARGSASANYGYTF	TGTGCCAGCTCCGCAAGGGGGTCGGCCTCTGCTAACTATGGCTACACCTTC
TRBV14	TRBJ1-1	.	TRBD1	CASSQDWGGQGAKWNTEAFF	TGTGCCAGCAGCCAAGATTGGGGTGGACAGGGGGCGAAATGGAACACTGAAGCTTTCTTT
TRBV10-2	TRBJ2-5	.	TRBD2	CASSPGLAGTKTQYF	TGCGCCAGCAGTCCTGGACTAGCGGGGACGAAGACCCAGTACTTC
TRBV4-3	TRBJ1-6	.	.	CASSQEGRTYNSPLHF	TGCGCCAGCAGCCAAGAGGGGAGGACCTATAATTCACCCCTCCACTTT
TRBV12-5	TRBJ1-2	.	TRBD1	CASGLPGQGDYIYGYTF	TGTGCTAGTGGTTTGCCGGGACAGGGGGACTATATCTATGGCTACACCTTC
TRBV29-1	TRBJ1-1	.	TRBD1	CSVEGSRGRNTEAFF	TGCAGCGTTGAAGGATCGAGGGGGCGGAACACTGAAGCTTTCTTT
TRBV6-1	TRBJ1-2	.	.	CASSVRDYGYTF	TGTGCCAGCAGTGTCAGGGACTATGGCTACACCTTC
TRBV4-3	TRBJ2-3	.	.	CASSQDSGGGTDTQYF	TGCGCCAGCAGCCAAGATAGTGGAGGTGGCACAGATACGCAGTATTTT
TRBV9	TRBJ2-1	.	.	CASSPGRPYNEQFF	TGTGCCAGCAGCCCGGGAAGGCCTTACAATGAGCAGTTCTTC
TRBV11-3	TRBJ1-5	.	.	CASSLGDRGNQPQHF	TGTGCCAGCAGCTTAGGCGACAGAGGAAATCAGCCCCAGCATTTT
TRBV6-5	TRBJ1-2	few	.	CASSYGPKYGYTF	TGTGCCAGCAGTTACGGGCCGAAGTATGGCTACACCTTC
TRBV27	TRBJ1-6	few	.	CASSPRMFDNSPLHF	TGTGCCAGCAGTCCCCGGATGTTCGATAATTCACCCCTCCACTTT
TRBV6-5	TRBJ1-1	.	.	CAARGYMNTEAFF	TGTGCCGCGAGGGGGTACATGAACACTGAAGCTTTCTTT
TRBV7-2	TRBJ2-5	.	.	CASSPRGSLQETQYF	TGTGCCAGCAGCCCCCGGGGCTCCCTCCAAGAGACCCAGTACTTC
TRBV6-4	TRBJ1-2	once	TRBD1	CASRRTGLVYGYTF	TGTGCCAGCAGGCGGACAGGACTCGTCTATGGCTACACCTTC
TRBV7-2	TRBJ2-1	.	.	CASSFGRRGGFNEQFF	TGTGCCAGCAGCTTTGGTAGGCGCGGGGGCTTCAATGAGCAGTTCTTC
TRBV27	TRBJ2-3	.	.	CASSPLGVEGTDTQYF	TGTGCCAGCAGTCCTCTCGGGGTGGAGGGCACAGATACGCAGTATTTT